The present T cell receptor beta chain was sequenced within a study of shared clonotypes between healthy human individuals. Produced via immunoSEQ multiplex PCR; TCRdb's table is partial and in-frame only. Of roughly 1 million clones in the sample, roughly 70% were seen once. Note on this clone: Antigen specificity is unknown.

Overall study results and limits: The study found lower generation probabilities in non-shared clonotypes than in those shared by all four donors.

The authors divided CD4+ cells into CD45RA+ naive and CD45RA-negative memory subsets. J was trimmed by 3 bases and V by 0 bases; bases with no gene match: 5. The CDR3 is 15 residues long. The germline V gene encodes CDR1 LGHNA and CDR2 YSLEER. The sample comprised memory CD4+ T cells sorted from blood. Subset noted: CD45RA-negative fraction. The genes are TRBV4-3 and TRBJ2-7; 7 positions match TRBD1. The sequence was collected from a man between 18 and 35 years old in good health. The CDR3 sequence is CASSQENRGYYEQYF. CDR3 DNA sequence: TGCGCCAGCAGCCAAGAGAACAGGGGATACTACGAGCAGTACTTC.